These T cell receptor beta chains were read from a single sample in a study of blood T cell repertoires in COVID-19. Sequencing used immunoSEQ multiplex PCR; TCRdb keeps in-frame clones, though not all of them. The table includes some 73,000 clones, 80% to 90% detected once. Sequencing used peripheral blood. The receptors were sampled from an elderly man with COVID-19, enrolled during active disease. Each CDR3 is given with its conserved first and last residue. D genes are given only for firm matches. Not every row has a clone size; where given, it reads once, few, many or a size class.

j_call	d_call	clone_size	v_call	cdr3_nt	cdr3_aa
TRBJ1-5	-	few	TRBV5-4	TGTGCCAGCAGCTTGGACGGGGGGGGCAATCAGCCCCAGCATTTT	CASSLDGGGNQPQHF
TRBJ2-7	-	-	TRBV5-1	TGCGCCAGCAGCTTGGGCCCCACAACCCCCTACGAGCAGTACTTC	CASSLGPTTPYEQYF
TRBJ2-4	-	-	TRBV7-9	TGTGCCAGCAGCTTCAGCGGCATTCAGTACTTC	CASSFSGIQYF
TRBJ2-7	-	-	TRBV9	TGTGCCAGCAGCGTAGAAAACGGGAAGTACTACGAGCAGTACTTC	CASSVENGKYYEQYF
TRBJ1-2	TRBD1	-	TRBV9	TGTGCCAGCAGCGTAAATACAGGGGGTTACGGCTACACCTTC	CASSVNTGGYGYTF
TRBJ1-1	-	-	TRBV5-4	TGTGCCAGCTGGGACTTACCGAACACTGAAGCTTTCTTT	CASWDLPNTEAFF
TRBJ1-1	-	-	TRBV3-1/TRBV3-2	TGTGCCAGCAGCCAAGACCGTAGGGGGGGTACTTCTGAAGCTTTCTTT	CASSQDRRGGTSEAFF
TRBJ2-1	-	-	TRBV24-1	TGTGCCACCAGTTCCCAGGGCTATGAGCAGTTCTTC	CATSSQGYEQFF
TRBJ1-1	TRBD1	-	TRBV6-2/TRBV6-3	TGTGCCAGCAGCCCACAGGGGATGAACACTGAAGCTTTCTTT	CASSPQGMNTEAFF
TRBJ1-2	-	once	TRBV18	TGTGCCAGCTCACCGGGAGGCAGTCTGAACTATGGCTACACCTTC	CASSPGGSLNYGYTF
TRBJ1-2	-	-	TRBV29-1	TGCAGCGTTGAAGTTGGAGGCAACTATGGCTACACCTTC	CSVEVGGNYGYTF
TRBJ2-1	TRBD1	-	TRBV18	TGTGCCAGCTCACCCGGGACAGGGGAATGGAATGAGCAGTTCTTC	CASSPGTGEWNEQFF
TRBJ1-4	-	-	TRBV12-3/TRBV12-4	TGTGCCAGCAGGGGCCCTAATGAAAAACTGTTTTTT	CASRGPNEKLFF
TRBJ1-6	TRBD1	-	TRBV5-5	TGTGCCAGCACGCATGGGGACAGGGGTAATTCACCCCTCCACTTT	CASTHGDRGNSPLHF
TRBJ2-2	-	-	TRBV18	TGTGCCAGCTCCCCTGTGGGAGCCGGGGAGCTGTTTTTT	CASSPVGAGELFF
TRBJ1-5	-	few	TRBV7-8	TGTGCCAGCAGCTTAGACAGGCTGGGGAATCAGCCCCAGCATTTT	CASSLDRLGNQPQHF
TRBJ2-5	TRBD1	-	TRBV5-6	TGTGCCAGCAGCGCAACCGGGACAGGGGAAGAGACCCAGTACTTC	CASSATGTGEETQYF
TRBJ2-5	TRBD1	-	TRBV18	TGTGCCAGCTCAAGTTCGTTGGACAGGAGAGAGACCCAGTACTTC	CASSSSLDRRETQYF
TRBJ1-1	-	-	TRBV2	TGTGCCAGCAGTGGGGGGGGTGCCCTGAACACTGAAGCTTTCTTT	CASSGGGALNTEAFF
TRBJ1-5	TRBD1	-	TRBV19	TGTGCCAGTAGTGCCGAACAGGGGAGAGCAGGGAATCAGCCCCAGCATTTT	CASSAEQGRAGNQPQHF
TRBJ1-1	TRBD1	few	TRBV7-8	TGTGCCAGCAGCCCGAGGACAGGGATTGAAGCTTTCTTT	CASSPRTGIEAFF
TRBJ1-1	TRBD1	medium-sized	TRBV29-1	TGCAGCGTGGGGGACAGGGCTGGCACTGAAGCTTTCTTT	CSVGDRAGTEAFF
TRBJ2-7	TRBD1	-	TRBV3-1/TRBV3-2	TGTGCCAGCAGCCCCCCCCCTCGGACAGGGGAGAGTAGCGAGCAGTACTTC	CASSPPPRTGESSEQYF
TRBJ1-3	-	once	TRBV3-1/TRBV3-2	TGTGCCAGCAGCCAAACGACAGCCTCTGGAAACACCATATATTTT	CASSQTTASGNTIYF
TRBJ1-2	-	-	TRBV7-9	TGTGCCAGCAGCCCGCCCGCACAGGGAACCTATGGCTACACCTTC	CASSPPAQGTYGYTF
TRBJ1-2	-	few	TRBV6-2/TRBV6-3	TGTGCCAGCAGCTCAACTCTGGGCGCCGGAGGCTACACCTTC	CASSSTLGAGGYTF
TRBJ1-5	-	-	TRBV6-5	TGTGCCAGCAGCCTAGGGGGTAGCAATCAGCCCCAGCATTTT	CASSLGGSNQPQHF
TRBJ2-2	-	-	TRBV10-3	TGTGCCATCCGGGTCTCCGCGAACACCGGGGAGCTGTTTTTT	CAIRVSANTGELFF
TRBJ1-1	-	-	TRBV5-5	TGTGCCAGCAGCCCCTACCAGAACACTGAAGCTTTCTTT	CASSPYQNTEAFF
TRBJ1-6	TRBD1	once	TRBV27	TGTGCCAGCCACGTGGGACAGGGTAATTCACCCCTCCACTTT	CASHVGQGNSPLHF
TRBJ2-3	-	-	TRBV15	TGTGCCACCAGCAGAGACCCCAGTACGCAGTATTTT	CATSRDPSTQYF
TRBJ1-3	TRBD1	once	TRBV7-6	TGTGCCAGCAGCGAACAGGGGGGTGGAAACACCATATATTTT	CASSEQGGGNTIYF
TRBJ1-5	TRBD1	few	TRBV28	TGTGCCAGCCGCCTAGCCGGGACAGGGCTTCAGCCCCAGCATTTT	CASRLAGTGLQPQHF